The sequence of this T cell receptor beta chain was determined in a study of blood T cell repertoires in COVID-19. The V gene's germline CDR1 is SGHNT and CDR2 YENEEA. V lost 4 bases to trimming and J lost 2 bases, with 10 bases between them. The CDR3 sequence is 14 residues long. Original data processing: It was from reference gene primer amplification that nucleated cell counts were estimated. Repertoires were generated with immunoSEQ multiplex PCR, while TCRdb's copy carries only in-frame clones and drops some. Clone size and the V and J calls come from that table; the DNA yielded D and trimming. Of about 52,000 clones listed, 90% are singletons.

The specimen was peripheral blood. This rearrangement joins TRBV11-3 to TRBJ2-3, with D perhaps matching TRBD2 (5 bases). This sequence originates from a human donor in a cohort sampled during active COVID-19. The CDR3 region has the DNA TGTGCCAGCAGCTCGCGGGCGACCACAGATACGCAGTATTTT. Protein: CASSSRATTDTQYF.